This is a list of T cell receptor beta chains from one sample in a study of blood T cells in healthy people across ages. A single record per CDR3 protein comes from TCRdb applying MiXCR to the 5' RACE reads. The sample lists 1 million to 1.2 million distinct CDR3 sequences; under 40% were seen once. The sample comprised blood. These receptors originate from a young man in good health. CDR3s include the opening cysteine and the closing phenylalanine or tryptophan. The D gene is left open where the match is weak. Where a row states a size, it is once, few, many or the class of an expanded clone; other rows omit it.

abundance	d_gene	j_gene	v_gene	CDR3aa	CDR3nt
NA	NA	TRBJ1-2	TRBV28	CASRNRDTYGYTF	TGTGCCAGCAGAAATAGGGACACCTATGGCTACACCTTC
few	NA	TRBJ1-2	TRBV20-1	CSARIGDRESDTF	TGCAGTGCTAGAATTGGGGACCGGGAATCTGACACCTTC
NA	TRBD1	TRBJ2-7	TRBV2	CASRQGADEQYF	TGTGCCAGCAGACAGGGGGCCGATGAGCAGTACTTC
NA	TRBD1	TRBJ1-2	TRBV10-3	CAISESDATGVVGYTF	TGTGCCATCAGTGAGTCGGATGCGACAGGGGTTGTTGGCTACACCTTC
few	NA	TRBJ1-4	TRBV5-1	CASSSDEGTSELFF	TGCGCCAGCAGCTCGGACGAAGGGACCTCCGAACTGTTTTTT
few	NA	TRBJ2-4	TRBV20-1	CSAVTLAKNIQYF	TGCAGTGCCGTGACTTTAGCCAAAAACATTCAGTACTTC
few	TRBD2	TRBJ2-1	TRBV12-3/TRBV12-4	CASSSTSVPGFF	TGTGCCAGCAGTAGTACTAGCGTCCCTGGGTTCTTC
NA	NA	TRBJ2-7	TRBV7-2	CASSLAGLYNEQYF	TGTGCCAGCAGTCTGGCGGGGCTTTACAATGAGCAGTACTTC
NA	TRBD2	TRBJ2-1	TRBV9	CASSVGRAGRIHEQFF	TGTGCCAGCAGCGTAGGGCGAGCGGGAAGGATCCATGAGCAGTTCTTC
NA	NA	TRBJ1-5	TRBV27	CASSTSRVQPQHF	TGTGCCAGCAGTACTTCAAGGGTACAGCCCCAGCATTTT
NA	NA	TRBJ2-5	TRBV7-9	CTSSLETGIETQYF	TGTACCAGCAGCTTAGAGACAGGAATTGAGACCCAGTACTTC
NA	NA	TRBJ2-4	TRBV7-2	CASSLVGDEGEQYF	TGTGCCAGCAGCTTAGTTGGGGACGAGGGGGAGCAGTACTTC
NA	NA	TRBJ2-5	TRBV7-9	CASSLAATHKETQYF	TGTGCCAGCAGCTTAGCGGCCACACACAAAGAGACCCAGTACTTC
NA	NA	TRBJ1-5	TRBV27	CASSPRLPNQPQHF	TGTGCCAGCAGTCCCAGACTCCCTAATCAGCCCCAGCATTTT